These 26 T cell receptor beta chains came from one sample sequenced in a study of long-term antiretroviral therapy in people with HIV. This was the immunoSEQ v3.0 assay at survey level. Clones were sequenced by immunoSEQ multiplex PCR, and TCRdb holds only the in-frame ones, with some missing. The data show 24,000 or so clones, with 80% to 85% seen just once and about 15% held by the top ten. This material consisted of unsorted PBMCs, taken 4.2 to 4.5 years after starting antiretroviral therapy. The receptors were sampled from a man aged 25-45 years with HIV.

This chain connects TRBV7-2 to TRBJ1-4; a possible D gene is TRBD1 (5 bases). The germline gives CDR1 SGHTA, CDR2 FQGNSA. Trimming took off 6 bases at V and 5 bases at J, with 13 bases between the two ends. This CDR3 region has 14 residues. In DNA, the CDR3 is TGTGCCAGCAGGCCAGGGTACACCAATGAAAAACTGTTTTTT. The encoded protein is CASRPGYTNEKLFF.

The genes are TRBV13 and TRBJ2-2; TRBD2 might be the D (5 bases). The CDR3 is 13 amino acids. Between the trimmed V and J ends, which lost 0 bases and 6 bases, there was a span of 5 bases. The germline V gene has CDR1 PRHDT and CDR2 FYEKMQ (reference sequence). In DNA, the CDR3 is TGTGCCAGCAGCTTAGGGAGGGCCGGGGAGCTGTTTTTT. It translates to CASSLGRAGELFF.

The V and J genes are TRBV18 and TRBJ2-2; 9 bases are a match to TRBD2. The CDR3 length is 17 residues. Per germline, CDR1 KGHSH and CDR2 LQKENI. Losses at the gene ends were 3 bases for V and 7 bases for J; bases not matched to a gene: 12. The CDR3 region has the DNA TGTGCCAGCTCACCGAGCCCGGGACTAGCCCCACGCGGGGAGCTGTTTTTT. This gives the protein CASSPSPGLAPRGELFF.

The rearrangement joins TRBV5-1 to TRBJ2-2; D not resolved. Germline CDR1 is SGHRS and CDR2 is YFSETQ. The V end lost 1 base, the J end lost 2 bases, and 6 bases lay between the germline ends. The CDR3 has 14 residues. CDR3 in amino acids: CASSLRANTGELFF. CDR3 bases: TGCGCCAGCAGCTTGCGGGCCAACACCGGGGAGCTGTTTTTT.

The gene calls are TRBV18 and TRBJ2-6; no clear D. Trimming stripped 2 bases from V and 0 bases from J, with 11 bases between. This CDR3 has 17 residues. Germline CDR1 KGHSH, CDR2 LQKENI. CDR3 sequence: CASSPTPQSSGANVLTF. CDR3 sequence (DNA): TGTGCCAGCTCACCAACCCCGCAGAGCTCTGGGGCCAACGTCCTGACTTTC.

This chain links TRBV6-4 with TRBJ2-7; 7 bases are a match to TRBD2. The germline gives CDR1 MRHNA, CDR2 SNTAGT. CDR3 size: 13 residues. The CDR3 loop is CASAGEGSYEQYF. The CDR3 DNA is TGTGCTTCGGCGGGAGAGGGATCCTACGAGCAGTACTTC.

This sequence joins TRBV7-8 and TRBJ1-2, with 10 bases that match TRBD1. Trimming removed 3 bases from V and 7 bases from J; junction bases left unmatched: 11. The germline V gene encodes CDR1 SGHVS and CDR2 FQNEAQ. This CDR3 contains 16 residues. Written as DNA, the CDR3 is TGTGCCAGCAGCTTCAACCGGGACAGGGGTGATCGTGGCTACACCTTC. Amino acid sequence: CASSFNRDRGDRGYTF. Supplemented by reference TRBV7-8 and TRBJ1-2, the full variable domain reads GAGVSQSPRYKVAKRGQDVALRCDPISGHVSLFWYQQALGQGPEFLTYFQNEAQLDKSGLPSDRFFAERPEGSVSTLKIQRTQQEDSAVYLCASSFNRDRGDRGYTFGSGTRLTVV.

The chain recombines TRBV6-1 with TRBJ1-1; no firm D call. This CDR3 region has 13 residues. Deletions cut 2 bases from V and 4 bases from J, with 8 bases between. CDR1 is MNHNS, CDR2 SASEGT, per germline. The CDR3 sequence: CASSENWGTEAFF. CDR3 DNA sequence: TGTGCCAGCAGTGAAAACTGGGGCACTGAAGCTTTCTTT.

The count of this clone is one. This chain joins TRBV21-1 and TRBJ2-6. TRBV21-1 is listed as a pseudogene. The CDR3 is 18 residues long. The CDR3, as DNA: TGTGCCAGCAGCAATTTTCCTTCGGGCACCTCTGGGGCCAACGTCCTGACTTTC. Translation: CASSNFPSGTSGANVLTF.

CDR3 amino acids: CASSLGQENSPLHF. The CDR3 DNA sequence: TGCGCCAGCAGCCTAGGACAGGAGAATTCACCCCTCCACTTT. The chain links TRBV5-1 to TRBJ1-6, with 7 bases identical to TRBD1. This CDR3 is built from 14 residues. The V gene end was trimmed by 4 bases and the J gene end by 7 bases; junction bases not matched to a gene: 5. CDR1 is SGHRS and CDR2 is YFSETQ in the germline V gene.

This clone showed up just a few times. The V call is TRBV19, the J call TRBJ1-2; D remains ambiguous. Germline-derived CDR1 and CDR2 are LNHDA and SQIVND (reference sequence). CDR3 length equals 15 residues. Trimming removed 0 bases from V and 2 bases from J, with 10 bases in between. The CDR3 DNA is TGTGCCAGTAGTATAGAAATAAGTGGGAACTATGGCTACACCTTC. Protein: CASSIEISGNYGYTF. The full variable domain, its missing parts supplied by reference TRBV19 and TRBJ1-2, is DGGITQSPKYLFRKEGQNVTLSCEQNLNHDAMYWYRQDPGQGLRLIYYSQIVNDFQKGDIAEGYSVSREKKESFPLTVTSAQKNPTAFYLCASSIEISGNYGYTFGSGTRLTVV.

This chain joins TRBV5-1 and TRBJ2-2; D may be TRBD2 (6 bases). The CDR3 extends over 16 amino acids. V lost 0 bases and J 2 bases, leaving 11 bases between the germline ends. From germline, CDR1 is SGHRS and CDR2 YFSETQ. In DNA, the CDR3 is TGCGCCAGCAGCTTGGCCTTGGCGGGAAACACCGGGGAGCTGTTTTTT. It translates to CASSLALAGNTGELFF.

This clone was seen only once. V is TRBV27 and J is TRBJ2-1, with D unclear. The CDR3 sequence is 15 residues long. CDR1 is MNHEY, CDR2 SMNVEV, per germline (reference sequence). Between the trimmed V and J ends, which lost 2 bases and 0 bases, there was a span of 8 bases. CDR3 DNA sequence: TGTGCCAGCAGTTTAGCGTGGAGCTCCTACAATGAGCAGTTCTTC. Protein sequence: CASSLAWSSYNEQFF.

The CDR3 is CASSEWGLVFGEQYF. CDR3 in DNA: TGTGCCAGCAGTGAATGGGGACTAGTATTTGGCGAGCAGTACTTC. J is TRBJ2-7 and V is TRBV2; 8 bases are shared with TRBD2. CDR1 is SNHLY, CDR2 FYNNEI, per germline. This CDR3 region has 15 residues. Unmatched junction bases numbered 9, after V lost 2 bases and J lost 6 bases.

The rearrangement links TRBV29-1 to TRBJ2-1; unclear D gene. V was trimmed by 2 bases and J by 0 bases, leaving 5 bases between them. Germline loops: CDR1 SQVTM, CDR2 ANQGSEA. The CDR3 length is 13 residues. The CDR3 DNA follows: TGCAGCGTTGAACCTAGCTCCTACAATGAGCAGTTCTTC. Protein sequence: CSVEPSSYNEQFF.

This chain links TRBV30 with TRBJ2-7; 7 bases line up with TRBD1. From germline, CDR1 is GTSNPN and CDR2 SVGIG (reference sequence). This CDR3 is built from 15 residues. V gave up 4 bases and J gave up 3 bases; unmatched junction bases: 12. This CDR3 is CAWIPQDRAVYEQYF. The CDR3 DNA follows: TGTGCCTGGATTCCCCAAGACAGGGCAGTCTACGAGCAGTACTTC.

The rearrangement links TRBV15 to TRBJ2-7, with 9 positions matching TRBD1. Trimming at V came to 3 bases and at J to 6 bases, leaving 3 bases not matched to a gene. The CDR3 totals 13 residues. Germline CDR1 and CDR2: LNHNV and YYDKDF (reference sequence). The CDR3: CATSSGQGFEQYF. CDR3 nucleotide sequence: TGTGCCACCAGCAGCGGACAGGGGTTCGAGCAGTACTTC.

This clone was counted a single time. The chain is built from TRBV5-1 and TRBJ1-4, with D uncertain. The germline gives CDR1 SGHRS, CDR2 YFSETQ. The CDR3 is made up of 15 amino acids. V lost 0 bases, J lost 2 bases, and 8 bases lay in between. The CDR3 is CASSLDGITNEKLFF. In DNA, the CDR3 is TGCGCCAGCAGCTTGGATGGGATTACTAATGAAAAACTGTTTTTT.

V usage is TRBV11-2 and J usage is TRBJ2-2; D assignment may be TRBD1 or TRBD2 (5 bases each). Per the germline V gene, CDR1 is SGHAT and CDR2 is FQNNGV. Between the trimmed V and J ends, which lost 1 base and 9 bases, there was a span of 9 bases. This CDR3 comprises 13 residues. CDR3 sequence (DNA): TGTGCCAGCAGCTTAGCCGGGGCCCGGGAGCTGTTTTTT. Translating gives CASSLAGARELFF.

This rearrangement joins TRBV5-1 to TRBJ1-1, with D perhaps TRBD1 (6 bases). The V gene lost 2 bases and the J gene lost 4 bases, with 15 bases spanning the gap. The CDR3 contains 15 residues. Per germline, CDR1 SGHRS and CDR2 YFSETQ. CDR3 loop: CASSLPTGTSTEAFF. Written as DNA, the CDR3 is TGCGCCAGCAGCTTACCCACAGGGACCTCCACTGAAGCTTTCTTT.

This chain joins TRBV9 and TRBJ1-2, with 10 bases identical to TRBD1. V dropped 5 bases and J dropped 6; count of bases not matched to a gene: 7. Looked up from germline, CDR1 is SGDLS and CDR2 is YYNGEE. CDR3 size: 14 residues. CDR3 amino acids: CASSNAGQGNGYTF. Here the CDR3 DNA reads TGTGCCAGCAGTAACGCGGGACAGGGGAATGGCTACACCTTC.

This chain connects TRBV11-2 to TRBJ2-5, with 12 bases lining up with TRBD2. Germline values: CDR1 SGHAT, CDR2 FQNNGV. The CDR3 totals 15 residues. The junction had 6 bases not matched to a gene; V was cut back by 5 bases and J by 5 bases. Here the CDR3 DNA reads TGTGCCAGCAGCCCTAGCGGGGGGGCTCGGGAGACCCAGTACTTC. Amino acids: CASSPSGGARETQYF.

The rearrangement joins TRBV7-2 to TRBJ2-7; 13 positions match TRBD2. Trimming cost V 1 base and J 4 bases; bases outside gene matches: 7. Looked up from germline, CDR1 is SGHTA and CDR2 is FQGNSA. The CDR3 extends over 17 amino acids. Here the CDR3 reads CASSLGLAGGRGYEQYF. The CDR3 DNA follows: TGTGCCAGCAGCTTAGGACTAGCGGGAGGTCGAGGTTACGAGCAGTACTTC.

This clone has only one observation. The chain carries TRBV6-5 and TRBJ2-7; weak D call: TRBD1 (6 bases). The CDR3 runs to 13 residues. V was cut by 5 bases and J by 3 bases, with 11 bases left in between. CDR1 and CDR2 from the germline V gene are MNHEY and SVGAGI. DNA for the CDR3: TGTGCCAGCAGTCGATCAGGGGTCTACGAGCAGTACTTC. The encoded protein is CASSRSGVYEQYF.

This clone was picked up a small number of times. The chain uses TRBV28 and TRBJ1-3, with TRBD1 as a possible D gene (6 bases). The CDR3 has 18 residues. The germline gives CDR1 MDHEN, CDR2 SYDVKM. V was clipped by 5 bases and J by 0 bases, with 20 bases between them. The CDR3 loop is CASSPTFFRDNSGNTIYF. CDR3 in DNA: TGTGCCAGCAGTCCAACATTTTTCCGGGACAACTCTGGAAACACCATATATTTT.

A single count supports this clone. The chain recombines TRBV7-3 with TRBJ1-3; D is ambiguous. Germline-derived CDR1 and CDR2 are SGHTA and FQGTGA. The CDR3 sequence is 13 residues long. The ends were cut back, 2 bases at V and 4 bases at J, with 6 bases in the middle. CDR3 sequence (DNA): TGTGCCAGCAGCTTAGGCGGCGGAAACACCATATATTTT. Protein product: CASSLGGGNTIYF.